This is a list of T cell receptor beta chains from one sample in a study of identical twins. TCRdb called the 5' RACE reads again in MiXCR, with one record for every CDR3 protein. The sample yields 500,000 to 650,000 distinct CDR3 sequences, roughly 7.2% seen once. The sample also formed part of further work on yellow fever vaccine responses in identical twins.

Specimen: PBMCs. These receptors were obtained from a young woman in good health. Each CDR3 is given with its conserved first and last residue. The D gene is left open where the match is weak. Clone size is given for some rows only: seen once, a few or many times, or a class if the clone is expanded.

D gene: NA
clone size: many
J gene: TRBJ2-1
V gene: TRBV20-1
CDR3 DNA: TGCAGTGCTCCAGGTCAGCAATCCTACAATGAGCAGTTCTTC
CDR3 protein: CSAPGQQSYNEQFF

D gene: NA
clone size: many
J gene: TRBJ2-3
V gene: TRBV7-8
CDR3 DNA: TGTGCCAGCAGCTTAGAGGGGTGGACGCAGTATTTT
CDR3 protein: CASSLEGWTQYF

D gene: NA
clone size: many
J gene: TRBJ1-5
V gene: TRBV12-3/TRBV12-4
CDR3 DNA: TGTGCCAGCAGTTACACAGGGTCAGCCCAGCATTTT
CDR3 protein: CASSYTGSAQHF

D gene: NA
clone size: few
J gene: TRBJ2-5
V gene: TRBV7-9
CDR3 DNA: TGTGCCAGCAGCCCCAATGGGGGCCGAACGACAGAGACCCAGTACTTC
CDR3 protein: CASSPNGGRTTETQYF

D gene: NA
clone size: NA
J gene: TRBJ2-3
V gene: TRBV10-3
CDR3 DNA: TGTGCCATCAGTGAATCGAGGTATGGCACAGATACGCAGTATTTT
CDR3 protein: CAISESRYGTDTQYF

D gene: NA
clone size: NA
J gene: TRBJ2-7
V gene: TRBV28
CDR3 DNA: TGTGCCAGCAGCCAGAGGGGGAACGAGCAGTACTTC
CDR3 protein: CASSQRGNEQYF

D gene: NA
clone size: few
J gene: TRBJ1-1
V gene: TRBV3-1
CDR3 DNA: TGTGCCAGCAGCCAAGAGGTGGTGAACACTGAAGCTTTCTTT
CDR3 protein: CASSQEVVNTEAFF

D gene: NA
clone size: many
J gene: TRBJ1-4
V gene: TRBV15
CDR3 DNA: TGTGCCACCAGCATGGTCAGGGGAGACGAAAAACTGTTTTTT
CDR3 protein: CATSMVRGDEKLFF

D gene: NA
clone size: few
J gene: TRBJ2-7
V gene: TRBV29-1
CDR3 DNA: TGCAGCGTTGGTACAGGGCTAGCCGAGCAGCAGTACTTC
CDR3 protein: CSVGTGLAEQQYF

D gene: NA
clone size: few
J gene: TRBJ1-6
V gene: TRBV5-1
CDR3 DNA: TGCGCCAGCAGCCTCGGGACCGAAGTGTGGGGATCACCCCTCCACTTT
CDR3 protein: CASSLGTEVWGSPLHF

D gene: NA
clone size: many
J gene: TRBJ2-1
V gene: TRBV11-2
CDR3 DNA: TGTGCCAGCAGCTTAGATCAAGCCTACAATGAGCAGTTCTTC
CDR3 protein: CASSLDQAYNEQFF

D gene: TRBD2
clone size: NA
J gene: TRBJ2-1
V gene: TRBV11-2
CDR3 DNA: TGTGCCAGCAAAGGTCGAGGGACTAGCGCATCCTACAATGAGCAGTTCTTC
CDR3 protein: CASKGRGTSASYNEQFF

D gene: NA
clone size: NA
J gene: TRBJ2-5
V gene: TRBV5-1
CDR3 DNA: TGCGCCAGCAGCTTTGCCCCTCAAGAGACCCAGTACTTC
CDR3 protein: CASSFAPQETQYF

D gene: TRBD2
clone size: few
J gene: TRBJ2-3
V gene: TRBV5-4
CDR3 DNA: TGTGCCAGCAGTTGGCGGGAGACGGGGGTAGATACGCAGTATTTT
CDR3 protein: CASSWRETGVDTQYF

D gene: NA
clone size: NA
J gene: TRBJ2-3
V gene: TRBV25-1
CDR3 DNA: TGTGCCAGCAGTGTTGGACAGAAGGATACGCAGTATTTT
CDR3 protein: CASSVGQKDTQYF

D gene: NA
clone size: many
J gene: TRBJ2-2
V gene: TRBV7-2
CDR3 DNA: TGTGCCAGCAGCTTATCACTAAGGGTCGGGGGATCGGACACCGGGGAGCTGTTTTTT
CDR3 protein: CASSLSLRVGGSDTGELFF

D gene: NA
clone size: NA
J gene: TRBJ1-1
V gene: TRBV14
CDR3 DNA: TGTGCCAGCAGCCAAGCCTACTTACTAGGCGCTGAAGCTTTCTTT
CDR3 protein: CASSQAYLLGAEAFF

D gene: NA
clone size: many
J gene: TRBJ2-3
V gene: TRBV24-1
CDR3 DNA: TGTGCCACCAGTAGCATGGATACGCAGTATTTT
CDR3 protein: CATSSMDTQYF

D gene: NA
clone size: many
J gene: TRBJ2-1
V gene: TRBV11-2
CDR3 DNA: TGTGCCAGCAGCTTAGAGGGGCCCATGAACAATGAGCAGTTCTTC
CDR3 protein: CASSLEGPMNNEQFF

D gene: TRBD1
clone size: few
J gene: TRBJ2-1
V gene: TRBV5-1
CDR3 DNA: TGCGCCAGCAGCCTAGGACAGGGGATCCATGAGCAGTTCTTC
CDR3 protein: CASSLGQGIHEQFF

D gene: TRBD2
clone size: NA
J gene: TRBJ2-1
V gene: TRBV7-8
CDR3 DNA: TGTGCCAGCAGCTCCCTAGGACTAGCGACATACAATGAGCAGTTCTTC
CDR3 protein: CASSSLGLATYNEQFF

D gene: NA
clone size: few
J gene: TRBJ2-1
V gene: TRBV29-1
CDR3 DNA: TGCAGCGTTGAACCTTTCAGAAGCGAGAGGGGGAATGAGCAGTTCTTC
CDR3 protein: CSVEPFRSERGNEQFF